Presented here are 15 T cell receptor beta chains from one specimen sequenced in a study of cytomegalovirus exposure and HLA in healthy donors. Researchers ran the PCR with 60 Vbeta and 13 Jbeta primers. The assay was immunoSEQ multiplex PCR, and TCRdb's table has in-frame clones only and misses some. The profile covers 150,000 to 200,000 clones, with around three quarters appearing a single time and roughly 2.1% taken by the ten largest. Sequenced: PBMCs. These receptors were obtained from a woman in her 30s in good health and CMV-seropositive.

The chain joins TRBV2 to TRBJ1-5; 7 bases match TRBD1. The germline V gene has CDR1 SNHLY and CDR2 FYNNEI. The CDR3 spans 14 residues. V dropped 4 bases and J dropped 5; count of bases not matched to a gene: 5. CDR3 bases: TGTGCCAGCAGTGGGCAGGGGGTGGATCAGCCCCAGCATTTT. Its protein is CASSGQGVDQPQHF.

V is TRBV7-2 and J is TRBJ1-3; no firm D call. From germline, CDR1 is SGHTA and CDR2 FQGNSA. CDR3 length equals 15 residues. Trimming shortened V by 0 bases and J by 0 bases, and 6 bases separated the two germline ends. The CDR3 DNA reads as TGTGCCAGCAGCTTAGCGGTCAGCTCTGGAAACACCATATATTTT. Translating gives CASSLAVSSGNTIYF.

The chain links TRBV4-2 to TRBJ2-1; 14 bases map to TRBD2. This CDR3 is 16 amino acids long. Looked up from germline, CDR1 is LGHNA and CDR2 is YNFKEQ. Germline trimming cut 4 bases from V and 8 bases from J; bases unmatched to any gene: 7. The CDR3 region has the DNA TGTGCCAGCAGCCCCCGGACTAGCGGGGGGATCGATGAGCAGTTCTTC. The encoded protein is CASSPRTSGGIDEQFF.

The genes are TRBV9 and TRBJ2-3; tentatively, D is TRBD1 (6 bases). There are 15 residues in the CDR3. Trimming shortened V by 0 bases and J by 11 bases, and 19 bases separated the two germline ends. CDR1 SGDLS and CDR2 YYNGEE come from the germline V gene. CDR3 loop: CASSVDTGTTGKQYF. CDR3 DNA sequence: TGTGCCAGCAGCGTAGATACGGGGACCACAGGGAAGCAGTATTTT.

The rearrangement links TRBV7-9 to TRBJ2-2; maybe TRBD2 (5 bases). The germline V gene has CDR1 SEHNR and CDR2 FQNEAQ (reference sequence). Trimming pared 1 base from V and 0 bases from J, leaving 6 bases between. The CDR3 length is 15 residues. CDR3 bases: TGTGCCAGCAGCTTAGTACTAGCGAACACCGGGGAGCTGTTTTTT. This codes for CASSLVLANTGELFF.

This clone was recorded only once. The chain recombines TRBV6-5 with TRBJ1-5; D possibly corresponds to TRBD1 (5 bases). The CDR3 length is 14 residues. Germline lookup yields CDR1 MNHEY and CDR2 SVGAGI. Trimming left V 0 bases short and J 5 bases short, with 8 bases between. The CDR3, as DNA: TGTGCCAGCAGTTACTCGACAGCAGATCAGCCCCAGCATTTT. Translation: CASSYSTADQPQHF.

The gene calls are TRBV14 and TRBJ2-1; the match to TRBD2 covers 12 bases. V lost 4 bases and J lost 8; bases outside the gene matches: 6. The germline CDR1 and CDR2 sequences are SGHDN and FVKESK. The CDR3 length is 15 residues. CDR3 sequence reads: CASSPGLAGIYEQFF. DNA for the CDR3: TGTGCCAGCAGCCCGGGACTAGCGGGTATATATGAGCAGTTCTTC.

The chain is built from TRBV10-1 and TRBJ1-5, with 11 positions matching TRBD1. V shed 7 bases, J shed 2 bases, and the junction held 10 bases outside the gene matches. The CDR3 runs 17 residues. Germline V lookup: CDR1 WNHNN, CDR2 SYGVQD (reference sequence). CDR3 sequence: CASKFGQGAIRNQPQHF. The CDR3 DNA follows: TGCGCCAGCAAATTCGGACAGGGGGCGATCCGCAATCAGCCCCAGCATTTT.

This sequence joins TRBV7-9 and TRBJ1-2; TRBD1 might be the D (6 bases). Germline CDR1 SEHNR, CDR2 FQNEAQ (reference sequence). The CDR3 spans 13 residues. V gave up 1 base and J gave up 9 bases, with 12 bases separating them. The CDR3 is CASSLGSGASYTF. The DNA for the CDR3 is TGTGCCAGCAGCTTAGGTTCAGGGGCGAGCTACACCTTC.

This CDR3 reads CASSKGTSGDLDYGYTF. The DNA of the CDR3 is TGTGCCAGCAGCAAAGGAACCTCAGGTGACCTGGACTATGGCTACACCTTC. The rearrangement uses TRBV21-1 and TRBJ1-2; the tabulated D call, TRBD1, remains unverified against the DNA. TRBV21-1 is noted as a pseudogene. This CDR3 is 17 amino acids long.

This chain connects TRBV30 to TRBJ2-7; 9 bases are a match to TRBD1. J gave up 6 bases and V 0 bases, and 6 bases lay outside the gene matches. The CDR3 is 14 residues long. Germline-derived CDR1 and CDR2 are GTSNPN and SVGIG (reference sequence). This CDR3 is CAWSVVDRGAEQYF. CDR3 sequence (DNA): TGTGCCTGGAGTGTAGTGGACAGGGGCGCCGAGCAGTACTTC. The whole variable domain, filled in from reference TRBV30 and TRBJ2-7, reads SQTIHQWPATLVQPVGSPLSLECTVEGTSNPNLYWYRQAAGRGLQLLFYSVGIGQISSEVPQNLSASRPQDRQFILSSKKLLLSDSGFYLCAWSVVDRGAEQYFGPGTRLTVT.

The rearrangement links TRBV28 to TRBJ1-1, with a weak D call TRBD1 (6 bases). Trimming pared 5 bases from V and 1 base from J, leaving 14 bases between. Germline V gene lookup returns CDR1 MDHEN and CDR2 SYDVKM. CDR3 length: 15 residues. CDR3 sequence: CASSPPRGGNTEAFF. As DNA, the CDR3 is TGTGCCAGCAGTCCGCCGAGGGGGGGGAACACTGAAGCTTTCTTT.

V is TRBV27 and J is TRBJ1-1; D gene uncertain. The V gene's germline CDR1 is MNHEY and CDR2 SMNVEV (reference sequence). The CDR3 runs to 13 residues. V lost 4 bases, J lost 0 bases, and 6 bases lay in between. The CDR3 nucleotides are TGTGCCAGCAGTTCCAGGATGAACACTGAAGCTTTCTTT. Protein: CASSSRMNTEAFF.

The genes are TRBV5-1 and TRBJ1-4; 9 positions agree with TRBD1. CDR1 is SGHRS, CDR2 YFSETQ, per germline. Unmatched junction bases numbered 9, after V lost 4 bases and J lost 8 bases. The CDR3 has 15 residues. The CDR3 sequence is CASSKIGTGGEKLFF. As DNA, the CDR3 is TGCGCCAGCAGCAAAATCGGAACAGGGGGCGAAAAACTGTTTTTT.

V and J are TRBV6-5 and TRBJ2-7, with TRBD2 as a possible D gene (5 bases). The V gene's germline CDR1 is MNHEY and CDR2 SVGAGI. V lost 2 bases and J 6 bases, leaving 11 bases between the germline ends. This CDR3 is built from 13 residues. In DNA, the CDR3 is TGTGCCAGCAGTTACCGTTGGGAGTTCGAGCAGTACTTC. Protein sequence: CASSYRWEFEQYF.